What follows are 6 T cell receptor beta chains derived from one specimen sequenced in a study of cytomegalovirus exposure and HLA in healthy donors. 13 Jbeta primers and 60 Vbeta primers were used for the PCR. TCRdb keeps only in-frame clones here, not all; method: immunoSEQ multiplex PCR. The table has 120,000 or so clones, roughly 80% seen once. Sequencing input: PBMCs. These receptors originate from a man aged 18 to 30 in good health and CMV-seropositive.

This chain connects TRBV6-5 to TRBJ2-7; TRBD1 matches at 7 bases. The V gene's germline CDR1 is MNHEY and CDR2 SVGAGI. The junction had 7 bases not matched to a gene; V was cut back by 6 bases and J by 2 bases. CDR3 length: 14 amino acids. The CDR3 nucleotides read TGTGCCAGCAGCATTGGACAGGTGGCCTACGAGCAGTACTTC. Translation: CASSIGQVAYEQYF.

CDR3: CASSLVRTGIYEQYF. The CDR3 coding sequence is TGCGCCAGCAGCTTGGTTCGGACAGGAATATACGAGCAGTACTTC. J is TRBJ2-7 and V is TRBV5-1; TRBD1 matches 7 bases. V shed 0 bases and J 4 bases; nucleotides not matched to a gene: 7. CDR3 length equals 15 residues. The V gene's germline CDR1 is SGHRS and CDR2 YFSETQ.

The chain's CDR3 is CASSQTGRAYEQYF. CDR3 in DNA: TGTGCCAGCTCACAGACAGGGCGCGCCTACGAGCAGTACTTC. The V gene is TRBV18, the J gene TRBJ2-7, with 7 positions matching TRBD1. The junction had 5 bases not matched to a gene; V was cut back by 4 bases and J by 2 bases. The germline CDR1 and CDR2 sequences are KGHSH and LQKENI. This CDR3 is 14 amino acids long.

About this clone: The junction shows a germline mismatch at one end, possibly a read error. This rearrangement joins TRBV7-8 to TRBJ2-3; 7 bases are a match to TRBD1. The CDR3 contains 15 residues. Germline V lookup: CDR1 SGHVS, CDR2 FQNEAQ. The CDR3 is CASILPGQSWDTQYF. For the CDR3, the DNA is TGTGCCAGCATCTTACCGGGACAGTCTTGGGATACGCAGTATTTT.

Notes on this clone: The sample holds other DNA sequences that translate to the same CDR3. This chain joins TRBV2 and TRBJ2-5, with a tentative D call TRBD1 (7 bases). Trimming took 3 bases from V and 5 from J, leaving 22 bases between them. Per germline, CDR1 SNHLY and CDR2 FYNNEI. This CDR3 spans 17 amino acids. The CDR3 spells CASSDNVGGGRGETQYF. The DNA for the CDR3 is TGTGCCAGCAGTGATAACGTCGGAGGGGGCCGCGGGGAGACCCAGTACTTC.

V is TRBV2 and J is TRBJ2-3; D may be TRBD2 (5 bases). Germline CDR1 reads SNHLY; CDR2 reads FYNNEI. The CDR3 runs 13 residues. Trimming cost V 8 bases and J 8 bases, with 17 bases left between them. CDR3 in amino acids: CASERGLVGTQYF. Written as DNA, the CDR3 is TGTGCCAGCGAGAGAGGACTGGTTGGTACGCAGTATTTT.